This T cell receptor (beta chain) was recorded in a study of T cell clusters in autoimmune cytopenias. This CDR3 has 13 residues. In germline, CDR1 is MNHEY, CDR2 SMNVEV (reference sequence). TRB rearrangements were amplified by touch-down multiplex PCR with mixed TRB-A/B primers. TCRdb re-called the multiplex PCR reads and shows each CDR3 protein once, DNA omitted. The sample has over 9,500 distinct CDR3 sequences; the top ten hold about 21%. Some 39,000 genome equivalents of blood DNA were amplified for TRB. For this clonotype: No antigen is known for it.

Study-wide points: Primary autoimmune cytopenia patients appeared to lack physiological T cell clusters present in healthy donors. TRB repertoire shifts in secondary cytopenia and chronic lymphocytic leukemia mostly reflected lymphoma, not autoimmunity.

These sequences were also reported in another study, on T cell repertoires in aging, cancer and after chemotherapy. Turning to that study: Untreated cancer patients had significantly lower blood TCR diversity than age-matched healthy donors.

Sequencing was done on a sample of peripheral blood. J is TRBJ1-6 and V is TRBV27. The receptor was derived from a human donor in good health. The CDR3: CASSFQLFSPLHF.